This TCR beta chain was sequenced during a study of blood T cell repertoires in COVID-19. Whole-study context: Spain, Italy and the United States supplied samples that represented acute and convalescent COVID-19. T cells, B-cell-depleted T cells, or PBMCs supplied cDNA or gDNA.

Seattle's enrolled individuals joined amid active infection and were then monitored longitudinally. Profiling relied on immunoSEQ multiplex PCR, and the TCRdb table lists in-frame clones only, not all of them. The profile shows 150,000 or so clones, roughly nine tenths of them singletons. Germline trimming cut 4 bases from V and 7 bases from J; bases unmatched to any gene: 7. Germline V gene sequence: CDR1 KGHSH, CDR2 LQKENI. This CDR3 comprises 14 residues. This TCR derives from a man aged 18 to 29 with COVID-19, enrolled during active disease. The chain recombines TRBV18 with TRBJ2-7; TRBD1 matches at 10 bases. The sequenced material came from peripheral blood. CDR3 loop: CASSLGTGVREQYF. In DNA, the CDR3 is TGTGCCAGCTCACTCGGGACAGGGGTGAGGGAGCAGTACTTC.